The entry below gives a single T cell receptor beta chain sequence along with its context. The data are from a study of T cell changes during pregnancy in multiple sclerosis. TCRdb's copy holds only in-frame clones and misses some; the assay was immunoSEQ multiplex PCR. The sample contains fewer than 45,000 clones, around nine tenths of which appear only once. V lost 5 bases to trimming and J lost 4 bases, with 16 bases between them. This CDR3 has 14 residues. Germline V gene lookup returns CDR1 SGDLS and CDR2 YYNGEE. This TCR was recovered from a female donor in good health, enrolled as a control in a pregnancy study. J is TRBJ2-7 and V is TRBV9; D is perhaps TRBD2 (6 bases). The material was peripheral blood, obtained in the third trimester of pregnancy. CDR3 in amino acids: CASSRGLSGYEQYF. CDR3 nucleotide sequence: TGTGCCAGCAGTCGGGGACTTAGTGGGTACGAGCAGTACTTC.